The clone carrying this T cell receptor beta chain showed up just a few times. Antigen specificity is unknown. These data belong to a study of human T cells and chemical hapten exposure. TCRdb reprocessed the RACE reads with MiXCR, giving one entry per CDR3 protein. The sample gives 85,000 to 120,000 distinct CDR3 sequences, 9.5% to 15% of which show up once; 1.6% is in the top ten. Findings and caveats of the study: Sensitizing with DPC caused no change in TCRs above 1 in 1000 frequency. Expanded TCRs showed more large CDR3 clusters than pre-sensitization or healthy control sets.

Trimming shortened V by 0 bases and J by 1 base, and 6 bases separated the two germline ends. The CDR3 sequence is 14 residues long. From germline, CDR1 is MNHEY and CDR2 SVGEGT. As to time point: pre-sensitization, week 0. Treatment indicated: therapeutic diphenylcyclopropenone sensitization with weekly scalp DPC. The sequencing used whole blood, collected in connection with sensitization to the hapten diphenylcyclopropenone (DPC). This sequence joins TRBV6-2 or TRBV6-3 and TRBJ2-5; no reliable D call. This receptor was taken from a woman in her fifties or sixties with alopecia areata. Some clones in this sample may be carry-over from other donors' samples. CDR3 protein: CASSYSGPQETQYF. The CDR3 DNA is TGTGCCAGCAGTTACTCGGGTCCCCAAGAGACCCAGTACTTC.